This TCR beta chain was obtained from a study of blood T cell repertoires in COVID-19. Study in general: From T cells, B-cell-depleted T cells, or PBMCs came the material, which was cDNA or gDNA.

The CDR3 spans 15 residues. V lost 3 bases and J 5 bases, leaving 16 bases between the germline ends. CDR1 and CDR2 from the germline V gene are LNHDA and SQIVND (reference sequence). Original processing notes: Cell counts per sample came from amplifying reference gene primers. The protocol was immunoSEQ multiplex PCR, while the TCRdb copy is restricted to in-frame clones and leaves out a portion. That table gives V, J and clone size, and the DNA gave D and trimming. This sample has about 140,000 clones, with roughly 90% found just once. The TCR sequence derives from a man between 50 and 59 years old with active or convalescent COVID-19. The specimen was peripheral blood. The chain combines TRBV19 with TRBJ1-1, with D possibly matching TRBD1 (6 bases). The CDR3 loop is CASSMPRDTGTEAFF. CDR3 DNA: TGTGCCAGTAGTATGCCCCGGGACACTGGAACTGAAGCTTTCTTT.